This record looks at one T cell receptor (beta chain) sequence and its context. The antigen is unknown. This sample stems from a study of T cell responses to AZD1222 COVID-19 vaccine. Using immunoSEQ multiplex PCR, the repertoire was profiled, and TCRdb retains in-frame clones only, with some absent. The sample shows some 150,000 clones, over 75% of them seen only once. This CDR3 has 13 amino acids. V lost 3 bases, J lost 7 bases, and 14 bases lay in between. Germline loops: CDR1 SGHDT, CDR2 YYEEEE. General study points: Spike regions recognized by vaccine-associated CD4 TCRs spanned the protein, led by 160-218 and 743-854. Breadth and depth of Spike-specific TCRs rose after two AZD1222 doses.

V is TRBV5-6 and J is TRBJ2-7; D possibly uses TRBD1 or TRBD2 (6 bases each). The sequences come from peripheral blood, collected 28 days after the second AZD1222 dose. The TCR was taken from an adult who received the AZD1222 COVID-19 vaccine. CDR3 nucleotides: TGTGCCAGCAGCTGGGGCGGGACACCGGAGCAGTACTTC. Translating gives CASSWGGTPEQYF.